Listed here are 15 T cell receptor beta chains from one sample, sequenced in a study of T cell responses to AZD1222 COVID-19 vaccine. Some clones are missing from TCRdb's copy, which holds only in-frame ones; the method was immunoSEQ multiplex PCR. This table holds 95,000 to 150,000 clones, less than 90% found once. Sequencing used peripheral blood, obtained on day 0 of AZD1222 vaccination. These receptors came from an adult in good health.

CDR3 DNA sequence: TGTGCCAGCAGCTCCGGGGACAGGGGAACGGGTGAAAAACTGTTTTTT. Translation gives CASSSGDRGTGEKLFF. The gene calls are TRBV9 and TRBJ1-4; 10 bases align to TRBD1. The CDR3 has 16 residues. Losses at the gene ends were 4 bases for V and 7 bases for J; bases not matched to a gene: 10. In germline, CDR1 is SGDLS, CDR2 YYNGEE.

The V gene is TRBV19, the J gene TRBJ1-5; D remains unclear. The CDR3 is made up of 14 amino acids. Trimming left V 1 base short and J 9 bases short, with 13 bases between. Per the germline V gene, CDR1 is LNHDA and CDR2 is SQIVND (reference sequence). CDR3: CASSIVAPDRPQHF. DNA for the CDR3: TGTGCCAGTAGTATAGTGGCGCCCGATAGGCCCCAGCATTTT. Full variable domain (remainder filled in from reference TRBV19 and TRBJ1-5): DGGITQSPKYLFRKEGQNVTLSCEQNLNHDAMYWYRQDPGQGLRLIYYSQIVNDFQKGDIAEGYSVSREKKESFPLTVTSAQKNPTAFYLCASSIVAPDRPQHFGDGTRLSIL.

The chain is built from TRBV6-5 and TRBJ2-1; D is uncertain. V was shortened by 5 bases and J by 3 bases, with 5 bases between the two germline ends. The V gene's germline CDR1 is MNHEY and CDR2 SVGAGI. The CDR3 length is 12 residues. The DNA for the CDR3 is TGTGCCAGCAGTCCGGGCTACAATGAGCAGTTCTTC. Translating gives CASSPGYNEQFF.

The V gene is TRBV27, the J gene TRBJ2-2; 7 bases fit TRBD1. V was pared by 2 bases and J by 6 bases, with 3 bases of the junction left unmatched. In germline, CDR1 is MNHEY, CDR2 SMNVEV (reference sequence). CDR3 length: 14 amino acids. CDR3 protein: CASSLGQGAGELFF. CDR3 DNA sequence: TGTGCCAGCAGTTTAGGGCAGGGGGCCGGGGAGCTGTTTTTT.

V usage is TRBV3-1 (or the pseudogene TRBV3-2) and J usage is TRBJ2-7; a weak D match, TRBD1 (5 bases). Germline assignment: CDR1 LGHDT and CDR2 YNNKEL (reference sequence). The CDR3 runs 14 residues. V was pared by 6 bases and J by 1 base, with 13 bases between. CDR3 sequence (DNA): TGTGCCAGCAGTTTTCAGGGATTTTCCTACGAGCAGTACTTC. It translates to CASSFQGFSYEQYF.

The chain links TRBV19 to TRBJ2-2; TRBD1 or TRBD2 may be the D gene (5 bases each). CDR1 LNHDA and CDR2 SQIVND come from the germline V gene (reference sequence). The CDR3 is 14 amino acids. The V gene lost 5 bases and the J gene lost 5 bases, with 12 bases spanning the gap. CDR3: CASSLRDGTGELFF. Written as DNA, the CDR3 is TGTGCCAGTAGTCTCCGGGACGGAACCGGGGAGCTGTTTTTT.

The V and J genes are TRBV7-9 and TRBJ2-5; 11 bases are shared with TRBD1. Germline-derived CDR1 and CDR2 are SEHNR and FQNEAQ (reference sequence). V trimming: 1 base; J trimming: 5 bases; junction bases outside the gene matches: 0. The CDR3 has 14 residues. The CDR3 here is CASSLGTGGETQYF. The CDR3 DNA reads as TGTGCCAGCAGCTTAGGGACAGGGGGCGAGACCCAGTACTTC.

CDR3 amino acids: CASSRSGGQAYGYTF. CDR3 in DNA: TGTGCCAGCAGCCGATCCGGAGGACAGGCCTATGGCTACACCTTC. J is TRBJ1-2 and V is TRBV5-8, with 7 bases that match TRBD1. The V gene end was trimmed by 4 bases and the J gene end by 4 bases; junction bases not matched to a gene: 10. There are 15 residues in the CDR3. Germline values: CDR1 SGHTS, CDR2 YDEGEE.

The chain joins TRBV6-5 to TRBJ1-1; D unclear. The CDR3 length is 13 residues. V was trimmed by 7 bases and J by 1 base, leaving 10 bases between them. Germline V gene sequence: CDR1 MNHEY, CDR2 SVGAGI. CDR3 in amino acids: CASTPVPNTEAFF. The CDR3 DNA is TGTGCCAGCACCCCCGTCCCGAACACTGAAGCTTTCTTT.

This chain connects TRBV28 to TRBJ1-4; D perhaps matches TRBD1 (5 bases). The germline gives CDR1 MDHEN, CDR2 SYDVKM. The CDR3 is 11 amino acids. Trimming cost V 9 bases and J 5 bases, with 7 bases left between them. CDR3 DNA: TGTGCCAGTTGGGGGAATGAAAAACTGTTTTTT. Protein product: CASWGNEKLFF.

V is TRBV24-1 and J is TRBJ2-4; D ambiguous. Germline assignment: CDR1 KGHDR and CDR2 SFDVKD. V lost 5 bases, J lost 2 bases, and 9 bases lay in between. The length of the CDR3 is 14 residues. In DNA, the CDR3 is TGTGCCACCAGTGGACATCCCCCCAAAAACATTCAGTACTTC. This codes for CATSGHPPKNIQYF.

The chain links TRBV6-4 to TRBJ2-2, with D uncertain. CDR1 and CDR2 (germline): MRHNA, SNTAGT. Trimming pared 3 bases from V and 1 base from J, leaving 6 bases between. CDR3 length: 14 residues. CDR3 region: CASSESGNTGELFF. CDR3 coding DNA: TGTGCCAGCAGTGAATCAGGGAACACCGGGGAGCTGTTTTTT.

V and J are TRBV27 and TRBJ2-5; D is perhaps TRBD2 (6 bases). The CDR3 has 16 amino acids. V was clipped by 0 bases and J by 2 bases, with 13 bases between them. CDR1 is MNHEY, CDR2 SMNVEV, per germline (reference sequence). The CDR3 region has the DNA TGTGCCAGCAGTTTATCCCCGGGGACTGCACAAGAGACCCAGTACTTC. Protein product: CASSLSPGTAQETQYF.

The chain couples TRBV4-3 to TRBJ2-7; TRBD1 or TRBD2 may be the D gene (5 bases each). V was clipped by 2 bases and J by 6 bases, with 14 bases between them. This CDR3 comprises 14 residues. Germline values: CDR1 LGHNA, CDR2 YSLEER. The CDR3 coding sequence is TGCGCCAGCAGCCAAACTCTGACAGAGGGCGAGCAGTACTTC. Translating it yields CASSQTLTEGEQYF.

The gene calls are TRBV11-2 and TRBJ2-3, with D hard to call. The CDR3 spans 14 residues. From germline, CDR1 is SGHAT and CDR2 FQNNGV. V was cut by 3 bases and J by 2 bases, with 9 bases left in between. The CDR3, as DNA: TGTGCCAGCAGCTTGGTTACCCCCACAGATACGCAGTATTTT. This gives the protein CASSLVTPTDTQYF.